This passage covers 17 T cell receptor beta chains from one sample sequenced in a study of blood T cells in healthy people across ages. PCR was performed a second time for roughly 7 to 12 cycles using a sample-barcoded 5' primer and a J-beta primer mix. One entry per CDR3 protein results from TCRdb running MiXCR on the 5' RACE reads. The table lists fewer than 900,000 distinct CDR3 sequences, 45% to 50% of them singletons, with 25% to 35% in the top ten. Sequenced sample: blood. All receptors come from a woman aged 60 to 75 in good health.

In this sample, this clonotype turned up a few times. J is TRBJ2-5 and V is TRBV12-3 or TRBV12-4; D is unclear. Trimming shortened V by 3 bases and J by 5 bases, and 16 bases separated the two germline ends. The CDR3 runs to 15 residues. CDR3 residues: CASSFGQILRETQYF. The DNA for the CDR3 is TGTGCCAGCAGTTTCGGGCAGATTTTGAGGGAGACCCAGTACTTC.

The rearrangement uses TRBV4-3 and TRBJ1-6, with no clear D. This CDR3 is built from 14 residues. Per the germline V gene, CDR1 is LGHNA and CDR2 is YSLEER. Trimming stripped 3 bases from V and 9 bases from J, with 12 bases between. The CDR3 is CASSHRPGFSPLHF. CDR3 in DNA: TGCGCCAGCAGCCACCGGCCGGGGTTTTCACCCCTCCACTTT.

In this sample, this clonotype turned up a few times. The CDR3 DNA reads TGTGCCAGCTCACCCGTCGAGGCACCTGCGTCGAACACTGAAGCTTTCTTT. Encoded protein: CASSPVEAPASNTEAFF. V gene TRBV18 combines with J gene TRBJ1-1; D is unclear. The V gene's germline CDR1 is KGHSH and CDR2 LQKENI. The V end was cut by 3 bases, the J end by 1 base, with 18 bases between. The CDR3 is 17 residues long.

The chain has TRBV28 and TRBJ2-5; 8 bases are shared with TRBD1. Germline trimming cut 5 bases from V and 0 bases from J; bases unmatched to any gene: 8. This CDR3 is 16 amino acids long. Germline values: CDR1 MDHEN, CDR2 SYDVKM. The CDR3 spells CASSRGTGFYQETQYF. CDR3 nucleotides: TGTGCCAGCAGTCGCGGGACAGGCTTTTACCAAGAGACCCAGTACTTC. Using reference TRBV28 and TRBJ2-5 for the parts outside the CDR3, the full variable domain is DVKVTQSSRYLVKRTGEKVFLECVQDMDHENMFWYRQDPGLGLRLIYFSYDVKMKEKGDIPEGYSVSREKKERFSLILESASTNQTSMYLCASSRGTGFYQETQYFGPGTRLLVL.

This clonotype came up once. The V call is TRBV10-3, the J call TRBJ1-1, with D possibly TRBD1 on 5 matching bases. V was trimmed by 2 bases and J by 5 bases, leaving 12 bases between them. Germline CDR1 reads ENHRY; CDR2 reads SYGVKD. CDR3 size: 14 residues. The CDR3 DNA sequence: TGTGCCATCAGTGAGGGGGCAGTGAGGACTGAAGCTTTCTTT. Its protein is CAISEGAVRTEAFF.

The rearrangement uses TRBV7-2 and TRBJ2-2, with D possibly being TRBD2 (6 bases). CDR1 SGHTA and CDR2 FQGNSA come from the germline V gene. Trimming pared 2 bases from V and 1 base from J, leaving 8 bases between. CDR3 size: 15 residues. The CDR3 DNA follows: TGTGCCAGCAGCTTACTTAGCGGGAACACCGGGGAGCTGTTTTTT. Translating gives CASSLLSGNTGELFF.

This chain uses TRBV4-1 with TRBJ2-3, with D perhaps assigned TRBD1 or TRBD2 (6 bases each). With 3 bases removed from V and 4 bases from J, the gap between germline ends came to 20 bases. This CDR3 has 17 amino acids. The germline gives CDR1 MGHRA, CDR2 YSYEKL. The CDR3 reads CASSHQQGPRGADTQYF. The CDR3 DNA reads TGCGCCAGCAGCCATCAACAGGGTCCAAGGGGGGCAGATACGCAGTATTTT.

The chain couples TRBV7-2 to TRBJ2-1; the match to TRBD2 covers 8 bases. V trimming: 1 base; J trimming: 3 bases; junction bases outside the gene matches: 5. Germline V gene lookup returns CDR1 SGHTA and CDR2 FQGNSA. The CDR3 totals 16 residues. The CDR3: CASSLVAGGVYNEQFF. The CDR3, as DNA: TGTGCCAGCAGCTTAGTGGCGGGAGGAGTCTACAATGAGCAGTTCTTC.

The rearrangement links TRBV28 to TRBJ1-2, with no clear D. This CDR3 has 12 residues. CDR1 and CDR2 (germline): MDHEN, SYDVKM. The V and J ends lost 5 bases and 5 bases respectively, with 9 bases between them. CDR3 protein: CASSVQIYGYTF. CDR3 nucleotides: TGTGCCAGCAGTGTTCAGATATATGGCTACACCTTC.

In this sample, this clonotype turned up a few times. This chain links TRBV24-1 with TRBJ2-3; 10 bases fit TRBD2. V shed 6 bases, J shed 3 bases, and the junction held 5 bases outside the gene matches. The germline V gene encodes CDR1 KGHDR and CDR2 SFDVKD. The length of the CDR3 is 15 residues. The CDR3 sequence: CATSSLAGETDTQYF. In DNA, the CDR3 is TGTGCCACCAGTAGCCTAGCGGGAGAAACAGATACGCAGTATTTT.

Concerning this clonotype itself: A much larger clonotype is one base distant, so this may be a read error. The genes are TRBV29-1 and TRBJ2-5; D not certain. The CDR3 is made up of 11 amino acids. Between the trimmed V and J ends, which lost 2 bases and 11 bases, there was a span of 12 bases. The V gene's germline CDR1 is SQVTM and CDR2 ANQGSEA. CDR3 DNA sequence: TGCAGCGTTGAAAGTTACAATGAGCAGTACTTC. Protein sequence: CSVESYNEQYF.

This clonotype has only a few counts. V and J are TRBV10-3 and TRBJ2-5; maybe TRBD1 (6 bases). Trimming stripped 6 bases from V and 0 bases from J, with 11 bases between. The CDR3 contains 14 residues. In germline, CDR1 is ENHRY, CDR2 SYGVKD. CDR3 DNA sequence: TGTGCCATCAGCATGGACAGTCACCAAGAGACCCAGTACTTC. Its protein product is CAISMDSHQETQYF.

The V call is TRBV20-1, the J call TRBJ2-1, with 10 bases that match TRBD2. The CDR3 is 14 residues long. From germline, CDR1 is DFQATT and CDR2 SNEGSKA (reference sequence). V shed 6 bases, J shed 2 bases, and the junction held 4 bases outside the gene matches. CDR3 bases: TGCAGTGCCTCTGGACTAGCGGCCTACAATGAGCAGTTCTTC. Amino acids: CSASGLAAYNEQFF.

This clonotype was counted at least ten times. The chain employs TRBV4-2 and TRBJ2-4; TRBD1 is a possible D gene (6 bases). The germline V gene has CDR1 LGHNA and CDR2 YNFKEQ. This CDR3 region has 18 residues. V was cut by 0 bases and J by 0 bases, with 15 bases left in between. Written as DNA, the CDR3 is TGTGCCAGCAGCCAAGATAGTAGGACAGCCCAAGCCAAAAACATTCAGTACTTC. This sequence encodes CASSQDSRTAQAKNIQYF.

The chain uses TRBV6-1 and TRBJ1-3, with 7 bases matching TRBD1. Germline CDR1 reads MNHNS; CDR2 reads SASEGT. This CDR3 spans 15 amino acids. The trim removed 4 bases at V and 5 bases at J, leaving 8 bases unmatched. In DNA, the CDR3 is TGTGCCAGCAGTGTAAGGGACAGTGGAAGAAACACCATATATTTT. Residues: CASSVRDSGRNTIYF.

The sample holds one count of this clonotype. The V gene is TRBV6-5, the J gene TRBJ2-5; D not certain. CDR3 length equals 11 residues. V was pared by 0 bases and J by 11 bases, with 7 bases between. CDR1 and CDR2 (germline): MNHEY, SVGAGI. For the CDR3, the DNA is TGTGCCAGCAGTTACTCGGGTAGGCAGTACTTC. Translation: CASSYSGRQYF.

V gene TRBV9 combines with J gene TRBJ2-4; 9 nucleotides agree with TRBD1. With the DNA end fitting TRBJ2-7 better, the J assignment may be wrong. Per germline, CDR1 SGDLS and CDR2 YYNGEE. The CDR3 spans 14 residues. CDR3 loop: CASSPGQGRDEQYF. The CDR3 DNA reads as TGTGCCAGCAGCCCCGGACAGGGGAGAGACGAGCAGTACTTC.